This is a list of T cell receptor beta chains from one sample in a study of T cells in Graves' hyperthyroidism and ophthalmopathy. TCRdb itself ran the multiplex PCR reads through MiXCR, one entry per CDR3 protein. The sample shows approximately 600,000 distinct CDR3 sequences, less than 25% of them seen only once. Sequenced input: blood. The receptors shown here come from a man aged 30-40 years with Graves' ophthalmopathy. Both conserved end residues are part of each CDR3. D genes are given only for firm matches. Not all rows give a size; the values are once, few, many and, for expanded clones, a class.

V	J	D	size	CDR3	DNA
TRBV28	TRBJ2-5	.	.	CASSRIASGRGQYF	TGTGCCAGCAGCCGAATAGCTTCGGGAAGAGGGCAGTACTTC
TRBV7-9	TRBJ1-2	.	few	CASSFSGQGYTF	TGTGCCAGCAGCTTTTCGGGGCAAGGCTACACCTTC
TRBV7-2	TRBJ2-7	.	many	CASSSPYSYEQYF	TGTGCCAGCAGCTCGCCCTACTCCTACGAGCAGTACTTC
TRBV27	TRBJ2-1	TRBD2	.	CASSSAGLAPGYYNEQFF	TGTGCCAGCAGTTCGGCGGGACTAGCGCCGGGTTATTACAATGAGCAGTTCTTC
TRBV3-1	TRBJ1-2	TRBD1	many	CASSRNRQGDGYTF	TGTGCCAGCAGCCGAAACAGACAGGGGGACGGCTACACCTTC
TRBV7-3	TRBJ2-3	TRBD1	.	CASSLLGFRSDRVTDTQYF	TGTGCCAGCAGCTTACTCGGGTTTCGTTCGGACAGGGTAACAGATACGCAGTATTTT
TRBV28	TRBJ1-1	TRBD1	many	CASSFPTGSRAEAFF	TGTGCCAGCAGTTTCCCGACAGGGTCGCGGGCTGAAGCTTTCTTT
TRBV10-3	TRBJ2-5	.	few	CAISERGDTTETQYF	TGTGCCATCAGTGAACGCGGGGACACCACAGAGACCCAGTACTTC
TRBV6-1	TRBJ2-1	TRBD1	.	CASSEVSIRDRGYRSSYNEQFF	TGTGCCAGCAGTGAAGTGAGTATTCGGGACAGGGGCTACAGAAGCTCCTACAATGAGCAGTTCTTC
TRBV6-5	TRBJ1-4	.	.	CASSYYPQRSTATNEKLFF	TGTGCCAGCAGTTACTATCCCCAGCGTAGTACTGCAACTAATGAAAAACTGTTTTTT
TRBV15	TRBJ1-5	.	few	CATSRDRDQPQHF	TGTGCCACCAGCAGAGACAGGGATCAGCCCCAGCATTTT
TRBV20-1	TRBJ2-5	.	.	CSARDSGVGETQYF	TGCAGTGCTAGAGATTCAGGGGTGGGAGAGACCCAGTACTTC
TRBV5-8	TRBJ2-1	TRBD2	.	CASGIPGLAGENEQFF	TGTGCCAGCGGGATCCCGGGACTAGCGGGAGAGAATGAGCAGTTCTTC
TRBV28	TRBJ1-1	.	.	CASSSGGVVAFF	TGTGCCAGCAGTTCTGGGGGAGTGGTAGCTTTCTTT
TRBV28	TRBJ1-2	.	.	CASSPAGRGYTF	TGTGCCAGCAGTCCCGCCGGGAGGGGCTACACCTTC
TRBV20-1	TRBJ2-2	TRBD2	few	CSAREGLAYTGELFF	TGCAGTGCTAGAGAGGGACTAGCGTACACCGGGGAGCTGTTTTTT
TRBV5-1	TRBJ2-3	.	many	CASSPIWGSTDTQYF	TGCGCCAGCAGCCCTATCTGGGGAAGCACAGATACGCAGTATTTT
TRBV11-2	TRBJ2-1	TRBD2	many	CASSLRTSGNPSEQFF	TGTGCCAGCAGCTTACGAACTAGCGGGAACCCTAGTGAGCAGTTCTTC
TRBV12-3/TRBV12-4	TRBJ2-3	.	many	CASSTEGLLVDTQYF	TGTGCCAGCAGTACAGAAGGACTCCTAGTAGATACGCAGTATTTT
TRBV20-1	TRBJ2-3	.	.	CSARESGAFPDTQYF	TGCAGTGCTAGGGAGTCAGGGGCTTTCCCCGATACGCAGTATTTT
TRBV7-2	TRBJ1-1	.	few	CASSSPRGQIRTEAFF	TGTGCCAGCAGCTCCCCTCGGGGCCAGATTAGGACTGAAGCTTTCTTT
TRBV7-2	TRBJ1-5	TRBD1	many	CASSTGTGGRPQHF	TGTGCCAGCAGTACCGGGACAGGGGGTCGGCCCCAGCATTTT
TRBV27	TRBJ2-7	.	.	CASSLRGRRREQYF	TGTGCCAGCAGTTTGAGAGGGCGGCGTCGCGAGCAGTACTTC
TRBV11-2	TRBJ2-7	.	many	CASSLDQRYSGSSYEQYF	TGTGCCAGCAGCTTAGATCAGAGGTATTCGGGCAGCTCCTACGAGCAGTACTTC
TRBV3-1	TRBJ1-3	.	many	CASSQAAGNTIYF	TGTGCCAGCAGCCAAGCGGCTGGAAACACCATATATTTT
TRBV29-1	TRBJ1-6	TRBD1	.	CSVEDGTGGGSGSYNSPLHF	TGCAGCGTTGAAGATGGGACAGGGGGCGGCTCGGGCTCCTATAATTCACCCCTCCACTTT
TRBV19	TRBJ1-1	TRBD1	.	CASSIYRGQGETFF	TGTGCCAGTAGTATATATAGGGGGCAAGGTGAAACTTTCTTT
TRBV20-1	TRBJ1-1	.	many	CSARDRPGHGTEAFF	TGCAGTGCTAGAGATCGCCCGGGGCATGGCACTGAAGCTTTCTTT
TRBV5-1	TRBJ2-5	.	.	CASSLAEVGMETQYF	TGCGCCAGCAGCTTGGCCGAAGTAGGGATGGAGACCCAGTACTTC
TRBV2	TRBJ1-2	.	many	CASSEGLTYRRGYTF	TGTGCCAGCAGTGAAGGGCTCACCTACCGACGGGGCTACACCTTC
TRBV7-9	TRBJ2-2	.	many	CASSPTTGTNTGELFF	TGTGCCAGCAGCCCAACTACAGGGACGAACACCGGGGAGCTGTTTTTT
TRBV3-1	TRBJ2-2	TRBD2	many	CASSSVLAATGELFF	TGTGCCAGCAGCTCTGTTCTAGCGGCCACCGGGGAGCTGTTTTTT
TRBV7-2	TRBJ1-1	.	many	CASSLRQEEAFF	TGTGCCAGCAGCTTAAGGCAAGAAGAAGCTTTCTTT